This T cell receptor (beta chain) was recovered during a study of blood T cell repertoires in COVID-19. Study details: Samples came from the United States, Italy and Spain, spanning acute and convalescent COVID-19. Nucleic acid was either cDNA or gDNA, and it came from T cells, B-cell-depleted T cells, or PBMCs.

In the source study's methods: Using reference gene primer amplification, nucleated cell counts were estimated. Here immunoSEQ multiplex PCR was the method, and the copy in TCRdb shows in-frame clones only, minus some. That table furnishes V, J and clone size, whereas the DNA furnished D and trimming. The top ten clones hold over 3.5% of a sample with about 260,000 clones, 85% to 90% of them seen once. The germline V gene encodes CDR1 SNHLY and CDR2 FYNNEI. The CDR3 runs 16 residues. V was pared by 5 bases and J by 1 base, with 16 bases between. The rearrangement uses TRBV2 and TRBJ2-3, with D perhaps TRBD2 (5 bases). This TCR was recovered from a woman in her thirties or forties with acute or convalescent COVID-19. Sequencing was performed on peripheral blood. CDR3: CASSSGLALGTDTQYF. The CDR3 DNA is TGTGCCAGCAGTTCCGGACTGGCCCTAGGCACAGATACGCAGTATTTT.